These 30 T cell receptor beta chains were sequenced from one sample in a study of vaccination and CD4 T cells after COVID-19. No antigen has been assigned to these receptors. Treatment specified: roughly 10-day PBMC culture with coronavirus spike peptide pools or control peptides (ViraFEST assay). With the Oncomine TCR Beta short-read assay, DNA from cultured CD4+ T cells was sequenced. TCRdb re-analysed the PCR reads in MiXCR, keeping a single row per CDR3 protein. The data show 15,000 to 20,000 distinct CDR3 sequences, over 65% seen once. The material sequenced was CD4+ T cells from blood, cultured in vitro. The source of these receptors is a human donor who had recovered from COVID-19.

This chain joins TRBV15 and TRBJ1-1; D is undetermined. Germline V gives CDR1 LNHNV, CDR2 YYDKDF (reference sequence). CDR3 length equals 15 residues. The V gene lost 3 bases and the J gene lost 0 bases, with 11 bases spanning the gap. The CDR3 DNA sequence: TGTGCCACCAGCAGCTCCCCGGAGGTGAACACTGAAGCTTTCTTT. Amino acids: CATSSSPEVNTEAFF.

Written as DNA, the CDR3 is TGTGCCAGCAGTTGGACGCCGGGACAGGGAAGCACTGAAGCTTTCTTT. Residues: CASSWTPGQGSTEAFF. The chain employs TRBV6-2 or TRBV6-3 and TRBJ1-1; 9 bases match TRBD1. Unmatched junction bases numbered 10, after V lost 4 bases and J lost 4 bases. Looked up from germline, CDR1 is MNHEY and CDR2 is SVGEGT. The CDR3 covers 16 residues.

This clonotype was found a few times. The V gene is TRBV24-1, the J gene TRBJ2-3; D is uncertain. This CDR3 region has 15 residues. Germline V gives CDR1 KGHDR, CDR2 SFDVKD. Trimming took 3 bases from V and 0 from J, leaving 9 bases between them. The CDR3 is CATSDAASSTDTQYF. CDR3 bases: TGTGCCACCAGTGATGCGGCTAGTAGCACAGATACGCAGTATTTT.

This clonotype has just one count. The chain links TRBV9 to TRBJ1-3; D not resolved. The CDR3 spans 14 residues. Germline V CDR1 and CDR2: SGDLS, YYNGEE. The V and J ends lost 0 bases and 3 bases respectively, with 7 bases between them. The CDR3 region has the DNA TGTGCCAGCAGCGTAGAGACGGGTGGAAACACCATATATTTT. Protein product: CASSVETGGNTIYF.

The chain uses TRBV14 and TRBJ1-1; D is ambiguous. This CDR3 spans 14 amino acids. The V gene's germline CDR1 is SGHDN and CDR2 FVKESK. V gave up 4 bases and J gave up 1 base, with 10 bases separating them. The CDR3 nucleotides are TGTGCCAGCAGCCTACGGACGGCGAACACTGAAGCTTTCTTT. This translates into CASSLRTANTEAFF.

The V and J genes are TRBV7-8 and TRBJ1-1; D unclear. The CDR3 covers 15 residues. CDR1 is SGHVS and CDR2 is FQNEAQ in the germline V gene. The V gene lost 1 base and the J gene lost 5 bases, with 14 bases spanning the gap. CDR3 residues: CASSLDLLGRTEAFF. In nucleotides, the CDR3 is TGTGCCAGCAGCTTAGACCTTCTTGGGAGAACTGAAGCTTTCTTT.

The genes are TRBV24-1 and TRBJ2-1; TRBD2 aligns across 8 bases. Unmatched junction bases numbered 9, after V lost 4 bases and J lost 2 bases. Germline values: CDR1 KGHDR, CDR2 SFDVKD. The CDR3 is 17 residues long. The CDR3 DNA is TGTGCCACCAGTGACCCGGGGGGGATAGGGACCTACAATGAGCAGTTCTTC. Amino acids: CATSDPGGIGTYNEQFF.

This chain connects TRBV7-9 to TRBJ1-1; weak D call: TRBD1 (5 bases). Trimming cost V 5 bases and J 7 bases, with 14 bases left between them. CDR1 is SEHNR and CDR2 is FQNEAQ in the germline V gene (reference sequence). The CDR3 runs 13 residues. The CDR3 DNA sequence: TGTGCCAGCAGCCTCAGAGGGGATGGTGAAGCTTTCTTT. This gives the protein CASSLRGDGEAFF.

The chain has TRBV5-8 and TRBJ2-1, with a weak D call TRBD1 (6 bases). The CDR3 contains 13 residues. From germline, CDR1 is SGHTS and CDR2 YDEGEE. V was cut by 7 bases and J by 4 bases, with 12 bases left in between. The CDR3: CASHRERYNEQFF. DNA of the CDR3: TGTGCCAGCCACAGGGAGCGATACAATGAGCAGTTCTTC.

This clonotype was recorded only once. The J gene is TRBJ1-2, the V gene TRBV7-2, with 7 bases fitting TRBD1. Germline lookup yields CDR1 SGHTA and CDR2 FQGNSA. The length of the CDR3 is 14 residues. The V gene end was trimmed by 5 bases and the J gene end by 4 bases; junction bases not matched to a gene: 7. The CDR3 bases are TGTGCCAGCAGCGTCTTCGGGACAGCCTATGGCTACACCTTC. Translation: CASSVFGTAYGYTF.

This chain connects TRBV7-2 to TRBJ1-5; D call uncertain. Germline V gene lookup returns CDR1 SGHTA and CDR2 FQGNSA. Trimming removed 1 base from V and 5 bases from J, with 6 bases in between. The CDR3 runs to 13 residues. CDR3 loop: CASSLGSYQPQHF. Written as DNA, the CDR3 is TGTGCCAGCAGCTTAGGGAGCTATCAGCCCCAGCATTTT.

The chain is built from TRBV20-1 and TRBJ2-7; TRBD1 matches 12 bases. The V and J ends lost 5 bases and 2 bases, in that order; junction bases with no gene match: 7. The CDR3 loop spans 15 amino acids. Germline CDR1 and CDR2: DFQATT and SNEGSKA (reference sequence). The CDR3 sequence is CSAFGTGGAAYEQYF. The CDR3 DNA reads TGCAGTGCTTTCGGGACAGGGGGCGCCGCCTACGAGCAGTACTTC.

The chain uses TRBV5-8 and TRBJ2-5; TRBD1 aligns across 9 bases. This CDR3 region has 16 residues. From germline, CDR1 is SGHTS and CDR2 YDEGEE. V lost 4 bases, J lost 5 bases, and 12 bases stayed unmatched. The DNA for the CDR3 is TGTGCCAGCAGCGGGGGACAGGGCATTCGTGCGGAGACCCAGTACTTC. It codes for CASSGGQGIRAETQYF.

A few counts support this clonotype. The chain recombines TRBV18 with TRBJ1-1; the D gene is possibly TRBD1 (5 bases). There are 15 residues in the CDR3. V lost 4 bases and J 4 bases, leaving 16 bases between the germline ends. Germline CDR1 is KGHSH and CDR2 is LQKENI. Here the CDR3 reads CASSLTRGPGTEAFF. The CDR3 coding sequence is TGTGCCAGCTCACTCACAAGGGGTCCGGGCACTGAAGCTTTCTTT.

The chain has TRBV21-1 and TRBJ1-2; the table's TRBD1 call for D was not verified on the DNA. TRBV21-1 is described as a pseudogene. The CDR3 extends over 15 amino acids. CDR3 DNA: TGTGCCAGGGGGATAGGACAGCCTCGGGATATTGGCTACACCTTC. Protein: CARGIGQPRDIGYTF.

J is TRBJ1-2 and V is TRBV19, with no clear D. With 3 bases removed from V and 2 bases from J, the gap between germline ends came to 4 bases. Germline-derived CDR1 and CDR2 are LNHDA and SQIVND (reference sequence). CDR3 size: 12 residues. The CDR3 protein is CASSIINYGYTF. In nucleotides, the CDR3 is TGTGCCAGTAGTATCATCAACTATGGCTACACCTTC.

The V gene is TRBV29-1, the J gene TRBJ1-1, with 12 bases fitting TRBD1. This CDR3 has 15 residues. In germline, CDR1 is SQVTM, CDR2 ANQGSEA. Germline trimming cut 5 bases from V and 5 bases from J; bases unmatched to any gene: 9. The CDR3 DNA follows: TGCAGCGTTCTTAAGGTGGGACAGGGGGCTACTGAAGCTTTCTTT. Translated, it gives CSVLKVGQGATEAFF.

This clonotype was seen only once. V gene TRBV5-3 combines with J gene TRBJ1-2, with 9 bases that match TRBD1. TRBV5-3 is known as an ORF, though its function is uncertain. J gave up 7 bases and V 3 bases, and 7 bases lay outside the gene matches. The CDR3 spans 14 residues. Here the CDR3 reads CARSSWDRESGYTF. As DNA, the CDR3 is TGTGCCAGAAGCTCTTGGGACAGGGAGAGTGGCTACACCTTC.

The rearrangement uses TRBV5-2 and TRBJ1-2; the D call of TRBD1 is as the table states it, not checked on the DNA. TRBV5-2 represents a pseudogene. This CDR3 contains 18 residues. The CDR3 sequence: CASSLRLIGQGEGYGYTF. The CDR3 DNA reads TGCGCCAGCAGCCTTAGATTGATCGGACAGGGCGAGGGCTATGGCTACACCTTC.

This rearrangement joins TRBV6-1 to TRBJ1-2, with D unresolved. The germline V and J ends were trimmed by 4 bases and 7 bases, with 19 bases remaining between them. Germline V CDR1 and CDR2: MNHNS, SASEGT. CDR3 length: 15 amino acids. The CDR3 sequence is CASSAPSGVLGGYTF. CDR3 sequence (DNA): TGTGCCAGCAGTGCTCCGAGCGGAGTCCTTGGTGGCTACACCTTC.

CDR3 sequence: CATSSWNLSGNTIYF. CDR3 bases: TGTGCCACCAGCTCTTGGAACCTCTCTGGAAACACCATATATTTT. This chain joins TRBV15 and TRBJ1-3, with D uncertain. Per germline, CDR1 LNHNV and CDR2 YYDKDF (reference sequence). CDR3 size: 15 residues. V was clipped by 5 bases and J by 0 bases, with 11 bases between them.

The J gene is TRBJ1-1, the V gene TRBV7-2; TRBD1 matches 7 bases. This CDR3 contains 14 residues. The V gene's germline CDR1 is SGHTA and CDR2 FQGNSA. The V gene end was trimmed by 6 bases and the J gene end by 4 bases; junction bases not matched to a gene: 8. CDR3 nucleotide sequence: TGTGCCAGCAGATTCACAGGGGAGAGCACTGAAGCTTTCTTT. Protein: CASRFTGESTEAFF.

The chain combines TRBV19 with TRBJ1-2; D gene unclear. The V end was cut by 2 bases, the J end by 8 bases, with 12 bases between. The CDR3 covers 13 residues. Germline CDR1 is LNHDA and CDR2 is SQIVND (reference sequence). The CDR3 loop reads CASSISENGGYTF. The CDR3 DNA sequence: TGTGCCAGTAGTATATCAGAAAACGGCGGCTACACCTTC.

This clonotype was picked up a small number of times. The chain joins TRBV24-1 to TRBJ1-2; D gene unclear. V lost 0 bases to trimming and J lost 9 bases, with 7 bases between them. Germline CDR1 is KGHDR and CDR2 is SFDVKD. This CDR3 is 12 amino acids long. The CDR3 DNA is TGTGCCACCAGTGATTTGGACACCAGCTACACCTTC. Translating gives CATSDLDTSYTF.

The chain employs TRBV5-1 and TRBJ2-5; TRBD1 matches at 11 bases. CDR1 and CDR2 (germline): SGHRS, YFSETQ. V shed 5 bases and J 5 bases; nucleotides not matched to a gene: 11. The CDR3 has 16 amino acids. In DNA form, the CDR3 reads TGCGCCAGCAGAACCGGGACAGGGGGTGGAGGGGAGACCCAGTACTTC. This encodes CASRTGTGGGGETQYF.

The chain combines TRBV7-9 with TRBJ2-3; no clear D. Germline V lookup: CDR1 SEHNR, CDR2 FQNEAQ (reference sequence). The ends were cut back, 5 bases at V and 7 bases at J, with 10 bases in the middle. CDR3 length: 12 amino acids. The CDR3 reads CASSPMGNTQYF. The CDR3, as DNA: TGTGCCAGCAGCCCTATGGGGAATACGCAGTATTTT.

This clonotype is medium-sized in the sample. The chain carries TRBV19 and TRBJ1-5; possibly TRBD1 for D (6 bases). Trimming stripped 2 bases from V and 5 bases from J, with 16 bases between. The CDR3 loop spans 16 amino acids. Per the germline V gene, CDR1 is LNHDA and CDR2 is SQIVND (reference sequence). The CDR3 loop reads CASSILGEGVHQPQHF. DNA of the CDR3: TGTGCCAGTAGTATACTGGGGGAGGGGGTCCATCAGCCCCAGCATTTT.

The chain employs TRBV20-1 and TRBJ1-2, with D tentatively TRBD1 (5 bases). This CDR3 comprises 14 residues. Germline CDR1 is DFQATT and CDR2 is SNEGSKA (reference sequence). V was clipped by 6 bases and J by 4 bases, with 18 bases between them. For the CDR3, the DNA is TGCAGTGCCCCGACGAGAGGGGCTGGCTATGGCTACACCTTC. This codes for CSAPTRGAGYGYTF.

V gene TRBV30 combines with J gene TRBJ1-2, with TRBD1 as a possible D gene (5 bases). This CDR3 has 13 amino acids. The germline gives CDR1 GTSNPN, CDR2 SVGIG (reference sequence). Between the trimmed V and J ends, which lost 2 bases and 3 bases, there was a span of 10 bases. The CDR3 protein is CAWSLGQHYGYTF. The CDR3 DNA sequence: TGTGCCTGGAGTTTGGGGCAGCACTATGGCTACACCTTC. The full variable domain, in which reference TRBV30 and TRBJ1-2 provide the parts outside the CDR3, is SQTIHQWPATLVQPVGSPLSLECTVEGTSNPNLYWYRQAAGRGLQLLFYSVGIGQISSEVPQNLSASRPQDRQFILSSKKLLLSDSGFYLCAWSLGQHYGYTFGSGTRLTVV.

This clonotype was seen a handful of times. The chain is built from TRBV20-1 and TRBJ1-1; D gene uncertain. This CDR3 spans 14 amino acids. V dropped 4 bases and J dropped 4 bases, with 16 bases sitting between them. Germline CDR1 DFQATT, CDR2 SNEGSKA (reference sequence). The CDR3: CSAIPNEGSTEAFF. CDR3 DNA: TGCAGTGCTATACCTAATGAGGGTAGCACTGAAGCTTTCTTT.